Below, 12 T cell receptor beta chains from the same sample are listed, as sequenced in a study of CXCR3-negative and CXCR3-positive naive CD8 T cells. The study's findings and limits: Higher TRB CDR3 hydrophobicity marked CXCR3-positive naive cells relative to CXCR3-negative naive cells.

For these receptors, no antigen is known. TRB cDNA was prepared as libraries by UMI-labeled 5' RACE. One entry per CDR3 protein, without DNA, is what TCRdb gives after re-calling the 5' RACE reads. The listing records approximately 65,000 distinct CDR3 sequences. The sequenced sample was naive CXCR3+ CD8+ T cells from blood. Subset denoted: CD45RO-CCR7+CD27+CD95- naive CD8+ T cells expressing CXCR3 (TNR3+). Source of these receptors: a human donor in good health. Some clones in this sample may be carry-over from other donors' samples.

CDR3 in amino acids: CASSSGQKNIQYF. This chain joins TRBV12-3 or TRBV12-4 and TRBJ2-4; the TCRdb D gene call, TRBD1, has no DNA to confirm it. This CDR3 contains 13 residues.

The J gene is TRBJ2-7, the V gene TRBV27. CDR3 length: 13 amino acids. Looked up from germline, CDR1 is MNHEY and CDR2 is SMNVEV (reference sequence). This CDR3 is CASSFTSTYEQYF.

V and J are TRBV7-8 and TRBJ1-1. In germline, CDR1 is SGHVS, CDR2 FQNEAQ. This CDR3 region has 14 residues. The CDR3 spells CASSLLGANTEAFF. Filled out from reference TRBV7-8 and TRBJ1-1, the complete variable domain reads GAGVSQSPRYKVAKRGQDVALRCDPISGHVSLFWYQQALGQGPEFLTYFQNEAQLDKSGLPSDRFFAERPEGSVSTLKIQRTQQEDSAVYLCASSLLGANTEAFFGQGTRLTVV.

V is TRBV28 and J is TRBJ2-2; TCRdb selects TRBD2, and the lack of DNA leaves this call unchecked. The CDR3 runs to 14 residues. Germline CDR1 reads MDHEN; CDR2 reads SYDVKM. CDR3 region: CASSPRTSGDRLFF.

CDR3 sequence: CSVATQGVRYEQYF. The chain employs TRBV29-1 and TRBJ2-7; TCRdb's D call of TRBD1 is untestable without DNA. CDR3 size: 14 residues. Germline loops: CDR1 SQVTM, CDR2 ANQGSEA.

V and J are TRBV21-1 and TRBJ2-7; TCRdb's D call, TRBD1, is unchecked because there is no DNA. TRBV21-1 is shown as a pseudogene. The CDR3 spans 17 residues. CDR3 region: CASSMSVRGTEAYEQYF.

The rearrangement links TRBV20-1 to TRBJ2-7; the TCRdb D gene call, TRBD2, has no DNA to confirm it. The CDR3 covers 14 residues. Germline assignment: CDR1 DFQATT and CDR2 SNEGSKA (reference sequence). The chain's CDR3 is CSARDPGLAYEQYF.

This CDR3 reads CAIRSSGLETQYF. The rearrangement joins TRBV10-3 to TRBJ2-5; without DNA, the TCRdb call of TRBD2 cannot be checked. CDR1 and CDR2 from the germline V gene are ENHRY and SYGVKD. CDR3 length: 13 residues.

The V gene is TRBV23-1, the J gene TRBJ1-5; absent DNA, TCRdb's TRBD1 call cannot be checked. TRBV23-1 is classed as an ORF, of uncertain function. This CDR3 region has 15 residues. CDR3 in amino acids: CASSQPGQGNQPQHF.

The chain carries TRBV27 and TRBJ2-3; without DNA, the TCRdb call of TRBD1 cannot be checked. The CDR3 has 16 amino acids. The germline CDR1 and CDR2 sequences are MNHEY and SMNVEV (reference sequence). CDR3 protein: CASSLGQGLVTDTQYF.

The CDR3 here is CAISTVQGTDTEAFF. This rearrangement joins TRBV10-3 to TRBJ1-1; TCRdb selects TRBD1, and the lack of DNA leaves this call unchecked. This CDR3 contains 15 residues. Germline CDR1 and CDR2: ENHRY and SYGVKD.

The gene calls are TRBV6-2 or TRBV6-3 and TRBJ2-7; absent DNA, TCRdb's TRBD1 call cannot be checked. Germline CDR1 reads MNHEY; CDR2 reads SVGEGT. This CDR3 comprises 14 residues. This CDR3 reads CASSYAGSPGEQYF.